A selection of T cell receptor beta chains follows, all from one sample in a study of shared T cell receptors in the human thymus. Data came from immunoSEQ multiplex PCR; TCRdb stores just in-frame clones and leaves some out. The sample holds under 850,000 clones, approximately 87% seen once. The sample also formed part of further work on human thymus T cells.

Sequenced material: thymocytes. The origin of the receptors is a boy in the first two years of life with a congenital heart defect. Each CDR3 is given with its conserved first and last residue. D genes are given only for firm matches.

CDR3aa: CASSTLWDRVYNEQFF
j_gene: TRBJ2-1
v_gene: TRBV19
d_gene: TRBD1

CDR3aa: CASSQTGLAGALVETQYF
j_gene: TRBJ2-5
v_gene: TRBV4-1
d_gene: TRBD2

CDR3aa: CASSSPHRDRSYTF
j_gene: TRBJ1-2
v_gene: TRBV9
d_gene: TRBD1

CDR3aa: CASSLHWGPQTNEQYF
j_gene: TRBJ2-7
v_gene: TRBV27
d_gene: -

CDR3aa: CASSEADLTGDVTEAFF
j_gene: TRBJ1-1
v_gene: TRBV6-1
d_gene: TRBD1

CDR3aa: CASSQTKGQGTYEQYF
j_gene: TRBJ2-7
v_gene: TRBV4-1
d_gene: TRBD1

CDR3aa: CASSLGGTGNPQETQYF
j_gene: TRBJ2-5
v_gene: TRBV5-4
d_gene: TRBD1

CDR3aa: CASSSQGGLISGANVLTF
j_gene: TRBJ2-6
v_gene: TRBV5-6
d_gene: -

CDR3aa: CASRWGGHTEAFF
j_gene: TRBJ1-1
v_gene: TRBV19
d_gene: -

CDR3aa: CASSRGQGSHEQYF
j_gene: TRBJ2-7
v_gene: TRBV6-6
d_gene: TRBD1

CDR3aa: CASASEETQYF
j_gene: TRBJ2-5
v_gene: TRBV6-5
d_gene: -

CDR3aa: CASGTGINQPQHF
j_gene: TRBJ1-5
v_gene: TRBV12-5
d_gene: -

CDR3aa: CASSLEDRGLRETQYF
j_gene: TRBJ2-5
v_gene: TRBV28
d_gene: TRBD1

CDR3aa: CASSLVISGRDEQYF
j_gene: TRBJ2-7
v_gene: TRBV11-2
d_gene: TRBD2

CDR3aa: CASSRVIQPQHF
j_gene: TRBJ1-5
v_gene: TRBV28
d_gene: -

CDR3aa: CASSSGGGNTEAFF
j_gene: TRBJ1-1
v_gene: TRBV13
d_gene: -

CDR3aa: CASSLDAPGQGGNEAFF
j_gene: TRBJ1-1
v_gene: TRBV7-9
d_gene: TRBD1

CDR3aa: CASSPVRGGERNTEAFF
j_gene: TRBJ1-1
v_gene: TRBV4-3
d_gene: -

CDR3aa: CASSEQGSAGELFF
j_gene: TRBJ2-2
v_gene: TRBV2
d_gene: -

CDR3aa: CASSQDVTAFYEQYF
j_gene: TRBJ2-7
v_gene: TRBV4-3
d_gene: -

CDR3aa: CASTEGEGAGYTF
j_gene: TRBJ1-2
v_gene: TRBV27
d_gene: TRBD1

CDR3aa: CASSLSPSRRSHYGYTF
j_gene: TRBJ1-2
v_gene: TRBV28
d_gene: -

CDR3aa: CASSPGLPGANVLTF
j_gene: TRBJ2-6
v_gene: TRBV7-3
d_gene: -

CDR3aa: CASGSPRGTQETQYF
j_gene: TRBJ2-5
v_gene: TRBV12-5
d_gene: -

CDR3aa: CASSPDRRSYNEQFF
j_gene: TRBJ2-1
v_gene: TRBV7-7
d_gene: -

CDR3aa: CASSILDGKPSYEQYF
j_gene: TRBJ2-7
v_gene: TRBV11-2
d_gene: -

CDR3aa: CASSRSYEQYF
j_gene: TRBJ2-7
v_gene: TRBV7-2
d_gene: -

CDR3aa: CASSLGRGMAGTDTQYF
j_gene: TRBJ2-3
v_gene: TRBV5-6
d_gene: TRBD2

CDR3aa: CSVEVWAQGIADTQYF
j_gene: TRBJ2-3
v_gene: TRBV29-1
d_gene: -

CDR3aa: CASTTGTSGYEQYF
j_gene: TRBJ2-7
v_gene: TRBV28
d_gene: TRBD2

CDR3aa: CASEAGGYHYEQYF
j_gene: TRBJ2-7
v_gene: TRBV7-2
d_gene: TRBD2

CDR3aa: CASSSGLVTPSYEQYF
j_gene: TRBJ2-7
v_gene: TRBV27
d_gene: -

CDR3aa: CASSPNRQGTNTEAFF
j_gene: TRBJ1-1
v_gene: TRBV14
d_gene: TRBD1

CDR3aa: CASSLGRDRASYGYTF
j_gene: TRBJ1-2
v_gene: TRBV5-4
d_gene: TRBD1

CDR3aa: CASSRSGRAPNTGELFF
j_gene: TRBJ2-2
v_gene: TRBV9
d_gene: TRBD2

CDR3aa: CAISERDRGIEKLFF
j_gene: TRBJ1-4
v_gene: TRBV10-3
d_gene: TRBD1

CDR3aa: CASRGVLAGVDEQFF
j_gene: TRBJ2-1
v_gene: TRBV6-1
d_gene: TRBD2

CDR3aa: CASSLDRVDEQYF
j_gene: -
v_gene: TRBV5-1
d_gene: -

CDR3aa: CASSQVVESYEQYF
j_gene: TRBJ2-7
v_gene: TRBV4-1
d_gene: -

CDR3aa: CASSREALAGPYEQYF
j_gene: TRBJ2-7
v_gene: TRBV19
d_gene: TRBD2

CDR3aa: CASYSGGEGYEQYF
j_gene: TRBJ2-7
v_gene: TRBV7-9
d_gene: TRBD1

CDR3aa: CASSQGLAGGPADTQYF
j_gene: TRBJ2-3
v_gene: TRBV7-2
d_gene: TRBD2

CDR3aa: CASSLGLAGTNNEQFF
j_gene: TRBJ2-1
v_gene: TRBV7-7
d_gene: TRBD2

CDR3aa: CATSRDRSSGDYNEQFF
j_gene: TRBJ2-1
v_gene: TRBV15
d_gene: TRBD2

CDR3aa: CASSKNGQPSYEQYF
j_gene: TRBJ2-7
v_gene: TRBV14
d_gene: -

CDR3aa: CASTRKENEQYF
j_gene: TRBJ2-7
v_gene: TRBV28
d_gene: -

CDR3aa: CASSGGTSGLGSYNEQFF
j_gene: TRBJ2-1
v_gene: TRBV2
d_gene: TRBD2

CDR3aa: CASSLGLAENNEQFF
j_gene: TRBJ2-1
v_gene: TRBV5-1
d_gene: TRBD2

CDR3aa: CASSFSGELFF
j_gene: TRBJ2-2
v_gene: TRBV5-5
d_gene: -

CDR3aa: CASSIWAGSGNTIYF
j_gene: TRBJ1-3
v_gene: TRBV19
d_gene: -

CDR3aa: CASSPRGGGYEQYF
j_gene: TRBJ2-7
v_gene: TRBV27
d_gene: TRBD2

CDR3aa: CASSSDRFPYEQYF
j_gene: TRBJ2-7
v_gene: TRBV11-1
d_gene: -

CDR3aa: CAWSVREAGGIDTQYF
j_gene: TRBJ2-3
v_gene: TRBV30
d_gene: TRBD2

CDR3aa: CASTTRQGAYEQYF
j_gene: TRBJ2-7
v_gene: TRBV28
d_gene: TRBD1

CDR3aa: CASSETRADRERREPQHF
j_gene: TRBJ1-5
v_gene: TRBV6-1
d_gene: TRBD1

CDR3aa: CASSVDTGLFGNTIYF
j_gene: TRBJ1-3
v_gene: TRBV9
d_gene: -

CDR3aa: CASRPGGPTRDTQYF
j_gene: TRBJ2-3
v_gene: TRBV19
d_gene: -